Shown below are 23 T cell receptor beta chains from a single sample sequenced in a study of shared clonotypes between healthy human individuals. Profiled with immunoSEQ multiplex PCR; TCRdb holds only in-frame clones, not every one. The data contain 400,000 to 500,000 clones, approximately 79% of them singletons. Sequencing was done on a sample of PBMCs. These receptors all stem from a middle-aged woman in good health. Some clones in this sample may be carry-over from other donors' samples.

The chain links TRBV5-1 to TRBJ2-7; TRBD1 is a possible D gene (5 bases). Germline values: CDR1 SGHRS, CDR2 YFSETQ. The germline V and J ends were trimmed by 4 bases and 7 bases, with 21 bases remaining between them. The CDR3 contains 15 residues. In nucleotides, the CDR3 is TGCGCCAGCAGCCCCCAAGGGGCTCGGTTGGAAGAGCAGTACTTC. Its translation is CASSPQGARLEEQYF. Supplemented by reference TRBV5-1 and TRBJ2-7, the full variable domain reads KAGVTQTPRYLIKTRGQQVTLSCSPISGHRSVSWYQQTPGQGLQFLFEYFSETQRNKGNFPGRFSGRQFSNSRSEMNVSTLELGDSALYLCASSPQGARLEEQYFGPGTRLTVT.

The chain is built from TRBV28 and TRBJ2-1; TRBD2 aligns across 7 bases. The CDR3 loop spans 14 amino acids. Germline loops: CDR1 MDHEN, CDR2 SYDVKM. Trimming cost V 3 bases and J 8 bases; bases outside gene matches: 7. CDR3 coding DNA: TGTGCCAGCAGTTTTAAGGGACTACAACATGAGCAGTTCTTC. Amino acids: CASSFKGLQHEQFF.

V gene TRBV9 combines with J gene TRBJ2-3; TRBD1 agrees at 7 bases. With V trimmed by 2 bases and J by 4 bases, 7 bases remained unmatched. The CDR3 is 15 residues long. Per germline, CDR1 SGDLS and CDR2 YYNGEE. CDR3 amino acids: CASSVEIQGADTQYF. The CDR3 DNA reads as TGTGCCAGCAGCGTTGAAATCCAGGGGGCAGATACGCAGTATTTT.

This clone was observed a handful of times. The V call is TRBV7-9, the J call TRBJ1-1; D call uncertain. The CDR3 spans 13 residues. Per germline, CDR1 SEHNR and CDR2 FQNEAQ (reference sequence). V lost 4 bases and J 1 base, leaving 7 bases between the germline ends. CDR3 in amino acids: CASSYDPNTEAFF. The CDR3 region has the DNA TGTGCCAGCAGCTACGACCCGAACACTGAAGCTTTCTTT.

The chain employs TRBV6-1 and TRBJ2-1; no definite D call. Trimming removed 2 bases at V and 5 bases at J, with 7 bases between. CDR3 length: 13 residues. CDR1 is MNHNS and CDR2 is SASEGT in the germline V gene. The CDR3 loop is CASSESWDNEQFF. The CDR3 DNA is TGTGCCAGCAGTGAATCGTGGGACAATGAGCAGTTCTTC.

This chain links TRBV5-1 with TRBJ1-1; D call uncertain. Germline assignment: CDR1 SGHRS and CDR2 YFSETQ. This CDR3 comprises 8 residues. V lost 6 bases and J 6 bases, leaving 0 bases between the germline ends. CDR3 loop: CASTEAFF. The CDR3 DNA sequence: TGCGCCAGCACTGAAGCTTTCTTT.

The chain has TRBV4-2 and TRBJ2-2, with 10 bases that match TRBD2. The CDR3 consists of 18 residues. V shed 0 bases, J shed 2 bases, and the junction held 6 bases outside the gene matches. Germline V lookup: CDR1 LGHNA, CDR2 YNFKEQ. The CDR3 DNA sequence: TGTGCCAGCAGCCAAGATATCCGGACTAGCGGTAACACCGGGGAGCTGTTTTTT. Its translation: CASSQDIRTSGNTGELFF.

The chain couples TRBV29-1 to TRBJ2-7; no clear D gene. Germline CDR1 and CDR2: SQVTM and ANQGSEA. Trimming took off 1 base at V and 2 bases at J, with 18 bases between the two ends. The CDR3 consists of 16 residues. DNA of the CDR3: TGCAGCGTTGAAGCACCCGTGGCTAATCTAGCCTACGAGCAGTACTTC. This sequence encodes CSVEAPVANLAYEQYF.

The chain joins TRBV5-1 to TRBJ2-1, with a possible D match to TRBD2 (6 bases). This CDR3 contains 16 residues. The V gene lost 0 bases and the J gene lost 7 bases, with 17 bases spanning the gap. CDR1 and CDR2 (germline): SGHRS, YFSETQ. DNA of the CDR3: TGCGCCAGCAGCTTGGGACCGGGAGAGGGAGTAAATGAGCAGTTCTTC. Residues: CASSLGPGEGVNEQFF.

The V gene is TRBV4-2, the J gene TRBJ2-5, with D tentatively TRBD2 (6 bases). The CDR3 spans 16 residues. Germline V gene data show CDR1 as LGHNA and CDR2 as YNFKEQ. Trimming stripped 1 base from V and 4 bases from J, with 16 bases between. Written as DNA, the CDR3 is TGTGCCAGCAGCCAAGTTGGACCGGGAGTGGCAGAGACCCAGTACTTC. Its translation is CASSQVGPGVAETQYF.

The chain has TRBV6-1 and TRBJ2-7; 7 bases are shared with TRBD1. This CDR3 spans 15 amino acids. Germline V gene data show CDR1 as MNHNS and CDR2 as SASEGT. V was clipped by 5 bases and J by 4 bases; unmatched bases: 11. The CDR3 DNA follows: TGTGCCAGCAGTCTACCTAGACAGGGTGCATACGAGCAGTACTTC. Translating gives CASSLPRQGAYEQYF.

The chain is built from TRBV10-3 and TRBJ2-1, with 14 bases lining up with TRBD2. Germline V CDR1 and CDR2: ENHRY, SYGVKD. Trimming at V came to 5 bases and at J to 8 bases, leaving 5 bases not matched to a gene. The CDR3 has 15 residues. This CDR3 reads CAISPGTSGSYEQFF. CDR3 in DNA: TGTGCCATCAGTCCCGGGACTAGCGGGAGCTATGAGCAGTTCTTC.

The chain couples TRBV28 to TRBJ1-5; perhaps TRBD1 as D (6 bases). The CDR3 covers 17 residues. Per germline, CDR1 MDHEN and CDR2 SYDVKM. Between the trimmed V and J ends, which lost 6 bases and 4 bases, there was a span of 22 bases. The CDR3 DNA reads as TGTGCCAGCAGCTCGTACAGGGATTCTTTTGGGAATCAGCCCCAGCATTTT. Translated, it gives CASSSYRDSFGNQPQHF.

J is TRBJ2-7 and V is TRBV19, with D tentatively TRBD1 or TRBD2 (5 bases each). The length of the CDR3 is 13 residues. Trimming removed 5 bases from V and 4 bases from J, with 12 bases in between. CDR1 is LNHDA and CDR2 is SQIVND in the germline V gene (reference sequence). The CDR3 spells CASSPRDPYEQYF. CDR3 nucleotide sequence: TGTGCCAGTAGTCCGAGGGACCCTTACGAGCAGTACTTC.

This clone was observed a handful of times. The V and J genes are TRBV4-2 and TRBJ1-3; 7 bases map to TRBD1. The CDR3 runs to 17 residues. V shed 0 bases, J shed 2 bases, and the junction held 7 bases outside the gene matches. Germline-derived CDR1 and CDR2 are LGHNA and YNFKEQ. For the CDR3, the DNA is TGTGCCAGCAGCCAAGATAGTAACAGGGGCCCTGGAAACACCATATATTTT. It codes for CASSQDSNRGPGNTIYF.

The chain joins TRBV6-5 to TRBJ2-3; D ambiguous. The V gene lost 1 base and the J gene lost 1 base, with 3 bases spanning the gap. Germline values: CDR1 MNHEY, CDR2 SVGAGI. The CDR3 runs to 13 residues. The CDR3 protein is CASSYFRTDTQYF. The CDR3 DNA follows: TGTGCCAGCAGTTACTTCCGCACAGATACGCAGTATTTT.

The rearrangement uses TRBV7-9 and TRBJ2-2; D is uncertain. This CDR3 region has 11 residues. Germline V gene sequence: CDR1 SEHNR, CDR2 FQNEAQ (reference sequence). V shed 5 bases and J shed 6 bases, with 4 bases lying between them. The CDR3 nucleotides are TGTGCCAGCAGCCATTCCGGGGAGCTGTTTTTT. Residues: CASSHSGELFF.

CDR3 loop: CASSPTSGLIAGELFF. Written as DNA, the CDR3 is TGTGCCAGCAGCCCCACGTCGGGTCTAATCGCCGGGGAGCTGTTTTTT. The V gene is TRBV7-3, the J gene TRBJ2-2, with D hard to call. The V and J ends lost 5 bases and 6 bases respectively, with 19 bases between them. The CDR3 has 16 residues. CDR1 and CDR2 (germline): SGHTA, FQGTGA.

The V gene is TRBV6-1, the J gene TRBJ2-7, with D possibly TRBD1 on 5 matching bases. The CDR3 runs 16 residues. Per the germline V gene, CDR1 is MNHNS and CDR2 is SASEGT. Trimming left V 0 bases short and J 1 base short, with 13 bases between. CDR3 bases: TGTGCCAGCAGTGAAGCTTCTCCAGGGTGGTCCTACGAGCAGTACTTC. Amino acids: CASSEASPGWSYEQYF.

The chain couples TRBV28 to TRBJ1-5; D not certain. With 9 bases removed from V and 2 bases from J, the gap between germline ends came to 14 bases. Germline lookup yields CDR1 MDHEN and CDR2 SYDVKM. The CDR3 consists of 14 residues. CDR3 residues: CASITGRGNQPQHF. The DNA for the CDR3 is TGTGCCAGTATTACCGGCCGCGGCAATCAGCCCCAGCATTTT.

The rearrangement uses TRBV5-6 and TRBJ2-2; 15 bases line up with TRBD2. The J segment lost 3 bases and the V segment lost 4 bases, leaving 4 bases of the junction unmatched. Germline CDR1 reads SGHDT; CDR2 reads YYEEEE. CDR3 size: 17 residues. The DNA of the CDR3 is TGTGCCAGCAGCCCGGGACTAGCGGGAGGCTACACCGGGGAGCTGTTTTTT. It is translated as CASSPGLAGGYTGELFF.

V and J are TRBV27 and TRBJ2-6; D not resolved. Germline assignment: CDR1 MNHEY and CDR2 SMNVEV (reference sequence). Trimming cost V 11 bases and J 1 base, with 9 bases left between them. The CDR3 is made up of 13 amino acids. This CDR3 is CASTPSGANVLTF. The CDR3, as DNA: TGTGCCTCCACACCTTCTGGGGCCAACGTCCTGACTTTC.

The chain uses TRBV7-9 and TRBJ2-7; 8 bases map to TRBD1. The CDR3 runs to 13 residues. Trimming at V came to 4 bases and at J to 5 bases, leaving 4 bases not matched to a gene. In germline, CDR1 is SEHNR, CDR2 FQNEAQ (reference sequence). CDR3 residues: CASSWTGPNEQYF. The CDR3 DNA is TGTGCCAGCAGCTGGACAGGGCCCAACGAGCAGTACTTC.